The 21 T cell receptor beta chains in this list originate from one sample, sequenced in a study of blood T cell repertoires in COVID-19 (dated by TCRdb to 2020 to 2021). The protocol used for the library was the immunoSEQ multiplex PCR assay. TCRdb took over this immuneACCESS table, retaining in-frame rearrangements with V and J assigned. Such tables are incomplete; in checked studies, under half of the missing clones stem from an unresolved V gene, and the remainder is unexplained. This sample gives 200,000 to 250,000 clones in total; 85% to 90% of them show up just once. The ten largest clones capture 6.2% of the sample. Source material: peripheral blood. These TCRs come from a man aged 55 to 70 with acute or convalescent COVID-19.

This clone was found once. J is TRBJ2-7 and V is TRBV6-1; TRBD2 is a possible D gene (5 bases). The V gene lost 1 base and the J gene lost 3 bases, with 10 bases spanning the gap. This CDR3 region has 14 residues. Germline V CDR1 and CDR2: MNHNS, SASEGT. The CDR3 region is CASSEDPSSYEQYF. DNA of the CDR3: TGTGCCAGCAGTGAAGATCCTAGCAGCTACGAGCAGTACTTC.

Comment on this clone: Other DNA sequences within the sample encode an identical CDR3. The chain joins TRBV29-1 to TRBJ1-1, with 7 nucleotides matching TRBD1. The CDR3 is 12 residues long. Germline V gene sequence: CDR1 SQVTM, CDR2 ANQGSEA. With 4 bases clipped from V and 1 base from J, the junction kept 0 bases outside the gene matches. The CDR3 DNA reads as TGCAGCGTTGGACAGGGGAACACTGAAGCTTTCTTT. Translating it yields CSVGQGNTEAFF.

The chain employs TRBV20-1 and TRBJ1-6; TRBD1 might be the D (6 bases). V lost 3 bases and J lost 9, with 24 bases in between. CDR1 is DFQATT, CDR2 SNEGSKA, per germline (reference sequence). The CDR3 sequence is 17 residues long. CDR3 residues: CSASPPAAGAPASPLHF. The CDR3, as DNA: TGCAGTGCTAGTCCTCCAGCGGCAGGGGCCCCCGCTTCACCCCTCCACTTT.

V gene TRBV7-8 combines with J gene TRBJ2-7, with TRBD1 as a possible D gene (8 bases). The germline V gene has CDR1 SGHVS and CDR2 FQNEAQ. This CDR3 spans 17 amino acids. Between the trimmed V and J ends, which lost 6 bases and 0 bases, there was a span of 21 bases. CDR3 region: CASRAGGLSGISYEQYF. In nucleotides, the CDR3 is TGTGCCAGCAGGGCAGGGGGCTTGAGCGGGATCTCCTACGAGCAGTACTTC.

This clone has only a few counts. V and J are TRBV4-2 and TRBJ2-1; D perhaps matches TRBD2 (6 bases). Deletions cut 6 bases from V and 0 bases from J, with 12 bases between. CDR1 is LGHNA, CDR2 YNFKEQ, per germline. The CDR3 covers 15 residues. Written as DNA, the CDR3 is TGTGCCAGCAGGGCGGGACTTGCCTCCTACAATGAGCAGTTCTTC. It translates to CASRAGLASYNEQFF.

This chain uses TRBV30 with TRBJ1-1, with D possibly being TRBD1 (6 bases). Germline values: CDR1 GTSNPN, CDR2 SVGIG (reference sequence). The V and J ends lost 8 bases and 0 bases respectively, with 7 bases between them. The CDR3 covers 11 residues. CDR3 in amino acids: CARTVNTEAFF. The CDR3 nucleotides are TGTGCCCGGACAGTGAACACTGAAGCTTTCTTT.

This clone was detected once. The genes are TRBV20-1 and TRBJ1-1; D uncertain. Trimming removed 3 bases from V and 10 bases from J, with 15 bases in between. This CDR3 has 12 amino acids. Germline V CDR1 and CDR2: DFQATT, SNEGSKA (reference sequence). In DNA, the CDR3 is TGCAGTGCTAGTACAGATACCATGTTAGCTTTCTTT. Translating gives CSASTDTMLAFF.

This clone has at least ten counts. In the same sample, other DNA sequences code for this CDR3. The chain couples TRBV5-4 to TRBJ2-7; no clear D. Germline CDR1 SGHNT, CDR2 YYREEE (reference sequence). Deletions cut 1 base from V and 0 bases from J, with 8 bases between. This CDR3 contains 14 residues. Written as DNA, the CDR3 is TGTGCCAGCAGCTTGTCGTACAGCTCCTACGAGCAGTACTTC. This sequence encodes CASSLSYSSYEQYF.

The rearrangement links TRBV18 to TRBJ2-7; possible D gene TRBD1, 5 bases. The CDR3 runs 16 residues. Looked up from germline, CDR1 is KGHSH and CDR2 is LQKENI. The germline V and J ends were trimmed by 2 bases and 0 bases, with 14 bases remaining between them. CDR3 sequence (DNA): TGTGCCAGCTCACCAATTAGACAGTCGAGCTCCTACGAGCAGTACTTC. It codes for CASSPIRQSSSYEQYF.

This chain links TRBV11-1 with TRBJ1-1; 9 nucleotides agree with TRBD1. The ends lost 4 bases at V and 2 bases at J; junction bases unmatched: 2. There are 14 residues in the CDR3. The V gene's germline CDR1 is SGHAT and CDR2 FQDESV (reference sequence). The CDR3 region is CASSSGQGNTEAFF. The CDR3 DNA is TGTGCCAGCAGCTCGGGACAGGGCAACACTGAAGCTTTCTTT.

The table lists this clone with a count of one. This sequence joins TRBV30 and TRBJ1-6, with 10 bases fitting TRBD1. Germline V gene data show CDR1 as GTSNPN and CDR2 as SVGIG (reference sequence). There are 14 residues in the CDR3. V lost 3 bases to trimming and J lost 9 bases; unmatched junction nucleotides: 5. CDR3 DNA: TGTGCCTGGAGGACCGGGACAGGGGCTTCACCCCTCCACTTT. The encoded protein is CAWRTGTGASPLHF.

This clone showed up just a few times. The chain employs TRBV7-9 and TRBJ2-7; 8 bases are shared with TRBD2. Trimming took 0 bases from V and 1 from J; bases not matched to a gene: 5. The CDR3 loop spans 16 amino acids. Germline CDR1 is SEHNR and CDR2 is FQNEAQ (reference sequence). The CDR3, as DNA: TGTGCCAGCAGCTTAGCGTTTAGCGGGACATCCTACGAGCAGTACTTC. This sequence encodes CASSLAFSGTSYEQYF.

The V and J genes are TRBV19 and TRBJ2-1; 15 bases align to TRBD2. V shed 6 bases and J 1 base; nucleotides not matched to a gene: 7. This CDR3 is built from 18 residues. CDR1 is LNHDA and CDR2 is SQIVND in the germline V gene (reference sequence). CDR3 residues: CASSLPGLAGGSYNEQFF. The CDR3 DNA is TGTGCCAGTAGCTTACCGGGACTAGCGGGAGGATCCTACAATGAGCAGTTCTTC.

The rearrangement uses TRBV4-3 and TRBJ1-2, with D possibly matching TRBD1 (6 bases). The CDR3 is 15 residues long. V shed 5 bases and J shed 4 bases, with 17 bases lying between them. Looked up from germline, CDR1 is LGHNA and CDR2 is YSLEER. CDR3 in DNA: TGCGCCAGCAGCGAAGGGGCTCGGACAGTCTATGGCTACACCTTC. It is translated as CASSEGARTVYGYTF.

The genes are TRBV19 and TRBJ2-7, with D possibly TRBD1 on 6 matching bases. V was cut by 5 bases and J by 5 bases, with 13 bases left in between. Per germline, CDR1 LNHDA and CDR2 SQIVND (reference sequence). The CDR3 length is 13 residues. CDR3 protein: CASSPQGSNEQYF. The DNA for the CDR3 is TGTGCCAGTAGTCCCCAGGGGAGCAACGAGCAGTACTTC. The full variable domain, rest sourced from reference TRBV19 and TRBJ2-7, is DGGITQSPKYLFRKEGQNVTLSCEQNLNHDAMYWYRQDPGQGLRLIYYSQIVNDFQKGDIAEGYSVSREKKESFPLTVTSAQKNPTAFYLCASSPQGSNEQYFGPGTRLTVT.

The chain joins TRBV7-2 to TRBJ1-2, with 7 bases identical to TRBD1. Germline V lookup: CDR1 SGHTA, CDR2 FQGNSA. This CDR3 has 14 residues. The V segment lost 4 bases and the J segment 4 bases; nucleotides outside the gene matches: 6. This CDR3 reads CASSSRQGSYGYTF. CDR3 sequence (DNA): TGTGCCAGCAGCTCGAGACAGGGCTCCTATGGCTACACCTTC.

V and J are TRBV28 and TRBJ2-3; 7 nucleotides match TRBD2. The germline V gene encodes CDR1 MDHEN and CDR2 SYDVKM. V lost 2 bases and J lost 9; bases outside the gene matches: 5. This CDR3 is 13 amino acids long. The CDR3 bases are TGTGCCAGCAGTTTAAGGAGCGGGATCACGCAGTATTTT. Residues: CASSLRSGITQYF.

The chain employs TRBV20-1 and TRBJ1-2; perhaps TRBD1 as D (5 bases). Trimming shortened V by 5 bases and J by 8 bases, and 12 bases separated the two germline ends. Germline lookup yields CDR1 DFQATT and CDR2 SNEGSKA (reference sequence). The CDR3 spans 11 residues. The CDR3 loop reads CSAFRVTGYTF. CDR3 nucleotide sequence: TGCAGTGCTTTCAGGGTAACAGGCTACACCTTC.

The chain employs TRBV6-6 and TRBJ2-1; 7 bases fit TRBD2. CDR3 length: 16 residues. Germline loops: CDR1 MNHNY, CDR2 SVGAGI (reference sequence). V was clipped by 5 bases and J by 0 bases; unmatched bases: 7. This CDR3 reads CASSLLAQSSYNEQFF. CDR3 DNA sequence: TGTGCCAGCAGTCTACTAGCGCAGAGCTCCTACAATGAGCAGTTCTTC.

The chain uses TRBV19 and TRBJ1-1; 8 positions match TRBD1. J gave up 1 base and V 8 bases, and 6 bases lay outside the gene matches. The CDR3 covers 14 residues. CDR1 is LNHDA and CDR2 is SQIVND in the germline V gene (reference sequence). CDR3 bases: TGTGCCAGTGGCCTGGACAGGGCGAACACTGAAGCTTTCTTT. As protein: CASGLDRANTEAFF.

This chain uses TRBV28 with TRBJ2-1; 9 nucleotides match TRBD2. This CDR3 region has 15 residues. The junction had 5 bases not matched to a gene; V was cut back by 6 bases and J by 2 bases. The V gene's germline CDR1 is MDHEN and CDR2 SYDVKM. The CDR3 spells CASRLLAGTYNEQFF. The CDR3 bases are TGTGCCAGCAGATTACTAGCGGGTACCTACAATGAGCAGTTCTTC.